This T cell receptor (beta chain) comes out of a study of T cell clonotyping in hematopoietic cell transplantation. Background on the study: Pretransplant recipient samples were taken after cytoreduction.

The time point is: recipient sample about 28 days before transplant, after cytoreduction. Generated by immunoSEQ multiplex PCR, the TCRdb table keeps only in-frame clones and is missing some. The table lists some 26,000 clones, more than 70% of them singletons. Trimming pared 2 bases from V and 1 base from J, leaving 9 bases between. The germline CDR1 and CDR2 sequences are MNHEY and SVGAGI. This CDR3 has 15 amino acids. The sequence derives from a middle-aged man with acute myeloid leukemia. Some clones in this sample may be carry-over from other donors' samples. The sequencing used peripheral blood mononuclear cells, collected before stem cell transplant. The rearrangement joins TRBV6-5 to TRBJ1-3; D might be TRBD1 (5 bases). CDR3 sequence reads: CASSYGGVSGNTIYF. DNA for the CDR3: TGTGCCAGCAGTTACGGGGGTGTTTCTGGAAACACCATATATTTT.